This is a list of T cell receptor beta chains from one sample in a study of blood T cell repertoires in COVID-19. Clones were sequenced by immunoSEQ multiplex PCR, and TCRdb holds only the in-frame ones, with some missing. This table holds about 150,000 clones, approximately 80% found once. Material: peripheral blood. The receptors here all came from a woman older than 75 with acute or convalescent COVID-19. CDR3s include the opening cysteine and the closing phenylalanine or tryptophan. A D gene is named only where the DNA matches it firmly. The size field is filled for only some rows; it gives once, few, many or a size class.

v_gene: TRBV6-5
d_gene: -
j_gene: TRBJ1-1
len: 15
abundance: -
CDR3nt: TGTGCCAGCAGTTATTTGGGGGAGGGAAACACTGAAGCTTTCTTT
CDR3aa: CASSYLGEGNTEAFF

v_gene: TRBV5-8
d_gene: -
j_gene: TRBJ1-5
len: 14
abundance: few
CDR3nt: TGTGCCAGCAGCCGAAGGACGGACTATCAGCCCCAGCATTTT
CDR3aa: CASSRRTDYQPQHF

v_gene: TRBV7-8
d_gene: -
j_gene: TRBJ1-1
len: 12
abundance: -
CDR3nt: TGTGCCAGCAACCAAAGGCAGGGCGAAGCTTTCTTT
CDR3aa: CASNQRQGEAFF

v_gene: TRBV21-1
d_gene: -
j_gene: TRBJ1-5
len: 16
abundance: -
CDR3nt: TGTGCCAGCAGCACCCCGACAGGGGATAGCAATCAGCCCCAGCATTTT
CDR3aa: CASSTPTGDSNQPQHF

v_gene: TRBV5-1
d_gene: -
j_gene: TRBJ1-6
len: 14
abundance: once
CDR3nt: TGCGCCAGCAGCTTGGGACAGAGTAATTCACCCCTCCACTTT
CDR3aa: CASSLGQSNSPLHF

v_gene: TRBV6-6
d_gene: -
j_gene: TRBJ2-7
len: 13
abundance: -
CDR3nt: TGTGCCAGCAGTGCGCTCAGGGGCCACGAGCAGTACTTC
CDR3aa: CASSALRGHEQYF

v_gene: TRBV5-8
d_gene: -
j_gene: TRBJ1-1
len: 14
abundance: -
CDR3nt: TGTGCCAGCAGCCCTGTTTCAGGGGCCACTGAAGCTTTCTTT
CDR3aa: CASSPVSGATEAFF

v_gene: TRBV6-5
d_gene: TRBD1
j_gene: TRBJ2-1
len: 13
abundance: -
CDR3nt: TGTGCCAGCGGACAGGCCCCCTACAATGAGCAGTTCTTC
CDR3aa: CASGQAPYNEQFF

v_gene: TRBV5-1
d_gene: -
j_gene: TRBJ2-5
len: 15
abundance: -
CDR3nt: TGCGCCAGCAGGGGGGGGCTATCTTACCGAGAGACCCAGTACTTC
CDR3aa: CASRGGLSYRETQYF

v_gene: TRBV28
d_gene: TRBD1
j_gene: TRBJ1-2
len: 12
abundance: -
CDR3nt: TGTGCCAGCAGTTCGGACAGGGATGGCTACACCTTC
CDR3aa: CASSSDRDGYTF

v_gene: TRBV25-1
d_gene: TRBD1
j_gene: TRBJ2-7
len: 14
abundance: -
CDR3nt: TGTGCCAGCAGACCGACAGGGGAACGTACCGAGCAGTACTTC
CDR3aa: CASRPTGERTEQYF

v_gene: TRBV5-1
d_gene: -
j_gene: TRBJ1-1
len: 14
abundance: -
CDR3nt: TGCGCCAGCAGCTCCTGGGAGGGTGGCACTGAAGCTTTCTTT
CDR3aa: CASSSWEGGTEAFF

v_gene: TRBV10-3
d_gene: TRBD2
j_gene: TRBJ2-3
len: 14
abundance: -
CDR3nt: TGTGCCATCCTAGCGGGAGGGCCTACAGATACGCAGTATTTT
CDR3aa: CAILAGGPTDTQYF

v_gene: TRBV5-1
d_gene: TRBD1
j_gene: TRBJ1-3
len: 18
abundance: -
CDR3nt: TGCGCCAGCAGCTTGGTATTGGACAGGGGAGGCTCTGGAAACACCATATATTTT
CDR3aa: CASSLVLDRGGSGNTIYF

v_gene: TRBV11-3
d_gene: -
j_gene: TRBJ2-3
len: 13
abundance: -
CDR3nt: TGTGCCAGCAGCTTAGCCATCACAGATACGCAGTATTTT
CDR3aa: CASSLAITDTQYF

v_gene: TRBV27
d_gene: TRBD1
j_gene: TRBJ1-2
len: 15
abundance: -
CDR3nt: TGTGCCAGCAGTTCCACAGGGGCGGGTAGTCGTGGCTACACCTTC
CDR3aa: CASSSTGAGSRGYTF

v_gene: TRBV20-1
d_gene: -
j_gene: TRBJ2-5
len: 15
abundance: -
CDR3nt: TGCAGTGCTAGTGTTTCTAGGACAGGGAGGGGGACCCAGTACTTC
CDR3aa: CSASVSRTGRGTQYF

v_gene: TRBV12-5
d_gene: -
j_gene: TRBJ1-5
len: 11
abundance: many
CDR3nt: TGTGCTAGTGCCTCCTCCCAGCCCCAGCATTTT
CDR3aa: CASASSQPQHF

v_gene: TRBV5-6
d_gene: TRBD1
j_gene: TRBJ1-2
len: 14
abundance: once
CDR3nt: TGTGCCAGCAGCGCGGGGACAGTTAACTATGGCTACACCTTC
CDR3aa: CASSAGTVNYGYTF

v_gene: TRBV5-1
d_gene: -
j_gene: TRBJ2-2
len: 15
abundance: -
CDR3nt: TGCGCCAGCAGCTTGGTTGGTTCTGTGGCAGGGGAGCTGTTTTTT
CDR3aa: CASSLVGSVAGELFF

v_gene: TRBV19
d_gene: -
j_gene: TRBJ1-5
len: 15
abundance: -
CDR3nt: TGTGCCAGTACCCCAACAGGACCGCTCAATCAGCCCCAGCATTTT
CDR3aa: CASTPTGPLNQPQHF

v_gene: TRBV4-3
d_gene: -
j_gene: TRBJ1-2
len: 14
abundance: -
CDR3nt: TGCGCCAGCAGCCAAGTTCCAGGAATCTATGGCTACACCTTC
CDR3aa: CASSQVPGIYGYTF

v_gene: TRBV18
d_gene: -
j_gene: TRBJ2-5
len: 12
abundance: once
CDR3nt: TGTGCCAGCAGGGGACTCCAAGAGACCCAGTACTTC
CDR3aa: CASRGLQETQYF

v_gene: TRBV11-2
d_gene: TRBD1
j_gene: TRBJ2-7
len: 14
abundance: -
CDR3nt: TGTGCCAGCAGCGCCGGACAGGGGATGGGTGAGCAGTACTTC
CDR3aa: CASSAGQGMGEQYF

v_gene: TRBV5-1
d_gene: TRBD1
j_gene: TRBJ1-5
len: 14
abundance: -
CDR3nt: TGCGCCAGCAGCGACGGACAGGGAAATCAGCCCCAGCATTTT
CDR3aa: CASSDGQGNQPQHF